The next 26 T cell receptor beta chains were all read from a single sample in a study of human T cells and chemical hapten exposure. Time point defined: patch test 1, 2 weeks after DPC sensitization. Noted treatment: therapeutic diphenylcyclopropenone sensitization with weekly scalp DPC. TCRdb re-called the RACE reads with MiXCR, one entry per CDR3 protein. Here the sample spans over 85,000 distinct CDR3 sequences, roughly an eighth being singletons. The starting material was whole blood, obtained in connection with sensitization to the hapten diphenylcyclopropenone (DPC). These receptor sequences come from a woman in her thirties or forties with alopecia areata. Some clones in this sample may be carry-over from other donors' samples.

V is TRBV20-1 and J is TRBJ1-1; 8 bases map to TRBD1. CDR3 length: 12 residues. With 7 bases clipped from V and 3 bases from J, the junction kept 4 bases outside the gene matches. Germline V CDR1 and CDR2: DFQATT, SNEGSKA (reference sequence). CDR3 in amino acids: CSVQGGYTEAFF. CDR3 coding DNA: TGCAGTGTACAGGGGGGATACACTGAAGCTTTCTTT.

This clonotype was seen a few times. This chain links TRBV10-3 with TRBJ2-7; maybe TRBD2 (5 bases). From germline, CDR1 is ENHRY and CDR2 SYGVKD. The V end was cut by 10 bases, the J end by 3 bases, with 13 bases between. CDR3 size: 12 residues. CDR3 DNA sequence: TGTGCCACCGGCCGCGGGCTCTACGAGCAGTACTTC. It yields the protein CATGRGLYEQYF.

V and J are TRBV12-3 or TRBV12-4 and TRBJ1-3, with D possibly being TRBD1 (5 bases). The CDR3 length is 14 residues. The ends were cut back, 8 bases at V and 0 bases at J, with 11 bases in the middle. In DNA form, the CDR3 reads TGTGCCAGCCGGCGGGGGACCTCTGGAAACACCATATATTTT. It yields the protein CASRRGTSGNTIYF.

This clonotype was detected a few times. This sequence joins TRBV30 and TRBJ2-1, with TRBD2 matching 10 bases. Trimming cost V 1 base and J 3 bases; bases outside gene matches: 3. This CDR3 region has 15 residues. Germline values: CDR1 GTSNPN, CDR2 SVGIG (reference sequence). The CDR3 bases are TGTGCCTGGAGTGCCGGGACTAGCGACTACAATGAGCAGTTCTTC. It yields the protein CAWSAGTSDYNEQFF.

The chain links TRBV29-1 to TRBJ2-4; 7 positions agree with TRBD1. CDR1 SQVTM and CDR2 ANQGSEA come from the germline V gene. Trimming cost V 5 bases and J 5 bases; bases outside gene matches: 6. This CDR3 region has 13 residues. CDR3 bases: TGCAGCGTTCGTACAGGGGTCGAAAACATTCAGTACTTC. The encoded protein is CSVRTGVENIQYF.

There are many counts of this clonotype. The V gene is TRBV3-1, the J gene TRBJ2-1; 9 bases align to TRBD1. CDR1 and CDR2 (germline): LGHDT, YNNKEL (reference sequence). The V segment lost 6 bases and the J segment 3 bases; nucleotides outside the gene matches: 9. The CDR3 contains 16 residues. The CDR3 spells CASSQWTGDSYNEQFF. CDR3 DNA sequence: TGTGCCAGCAGTCAGTGGACAGGGGACAGCTACAATGAGCAGTTCTTC.

The chain couples TRBV6-2 or TRBV6-3 to TRBJ2-7; TRBD1 aligns across 8 bases. The CDR3 is 14 residues long. The V gene end was trimmed by 5 bases and the J gene end by 4 bases; junction bases not matched to a gene: 7. Germline CDR1 reads MNHEY; CDR2 reads SVGEGT. The CDR3: CASSPPDRVYEQYF. The CDR3 nucleotides are TGTGCCAGCAGTCCACCGGACAGGGTGTACGAGCAGTACTTC.

This clonotype was counted between two and nine times. CDR3 in amino acids: CASSPPEGLARQFF. In DNA, the CDR3 is TGTGCCAGCAGCCCGCCGGAGGGACTAGCGAGGCAGTTCTTC. The chain carries TRBV7-9 and TRBJ2-1, with 10 bases aligning to TRBD2. The ends lost 5 bases at V and 12 bases at J; junction bases unmatched: 10. CDR1 and CDR2 (germline): SEHNR, FQNEAQ (reference sequence). The CDR3 runs to 14 residues.

This clonotype turned up a few times. The genes are TRBV6-2 or TRBV6-3 and TRBJ2-1; 9 bases line up with TRBD2. CDR3 length: 24 amino acids. CDR1 MNHEY and CDR2 SVGEGT come from the germline V gene. With V trimmed by 5 bases and J by 6 bases, 35 bases remained unmatched. In nucleotides, the CDR3 is TGTGCCAGCAGTATCCGAACGCGGGGGGGGAGACTGGCTTCCGTTAGGACTTCCCGCAATGAGCAGTTCTTC. Its protein product is CASSIRTRGGRLASVRTSRNEQFF.

The genes are TRBV7-2 and TRBJ1-1; D unresolved. The CDR3 has 14 amino acids. Trimming removed 4 bases from V and 0 bases from J, with 9 bases in between. Germline CDR1 is SGHTA and CDR2 is FQGNSA. The CDR3 DNA reads TGTGCCAGCAGCTCCGCGCGCATGAACACTGAAGCTTTCTTT. Amino acid sequence: CASSSARMNTEAFF. Looking up the rest from reference TRBV7-2 and TRBJ1-1 gives the full variable domain: GAGVSQSPSNKVTEKGKDVELRCDPISGHTALYWYRQSLGQGLEFLIYFQGNSAPDKSGLPSDRFSAERTGGSVSTLTIQRTQQEDSAVYLCASSSARMNTEAFFGQGTRLTVV.

The gene calls are TRBV30 and TRBJ1-1; D is perhaps TRBD1 (6 bases). The CDR3 contains 14 residues. The germline V gene has CDR1 GTSNPN and CDR2 SVGIG (reference sequence). V dropped 5 bases and J dropped 3 bases, with 16 bases sitting between them. The CDR3 coding sequence is TGTGCCTGGGCGAAATTACAGGGTTACACTGAAGCTTTCTTT. This encodes CAWAKLQGYTEAFF.

With regard to this clonotype: This may stem from a read error, because a much larger clone lies one nucleotide away. For the CDR3, the DNA is TGCGCCAGCAGCTTGGCATTTAGGCGTTCTGGGGCCTACGTCCTGACTTTC. Encoded protein: CASSLAFRRSGAYVLTF. The chain is built from TRBV5-1 and TRBJ2-6; maybe TRBD1 (5 bases). Germline V lookup: CDR1 SGHRS, CDR2 YFSETQ. This CDR3 comprises 17 residues.

This clonotype has more than one count but fewer than ten. The J gene is TRBJ1-1, the V gene TRBV6-1; D might be TRBD1 (5 bases). CDR1 is MNHNS, CDR2 SASEGT, per germline. The CDR3 covers 13 residues. Between the trimmed V and J ends, which lost 3 bases and 6 bases, there was a span of 11 bases. This CDR3 reads CASSDREAAEAFF. In DNA form, the CDR3 reads TGTGCCAGCAGTGACAGGGAGGCAGCTGAAGCTTTCTTT.

This clonotype came up a few times. The gene calls are TRBV7-2 and TRBJ2-7; D unclear. Trimming cost V 3 bases and J 4 bases, with 10 bases left between them. The CDR3 covers 13 residues. CDR1 and CDR2 from the germline V gene are SGHTA and FQGNSA. CDR3: CASSFGQFYEQYF. The DNA for the CDR3 is TGTGCCAGCAGCTTCGGCCAGTTTTACGAGCAGTACTTC.

This clonotype was counted only a few times. The V call is TRBV3-1, the J call TRBJ2-5, with TRBD1 matching 8 bases. Germline-derived CDR1 and CDR2 are LGHDT and YNNKEL (reference sequence). This CDR3 is 16 amino acids long. After removal of 4 bases from V and 4 bases from J, the junction contained 11 bases not matched to a gene. CDR3: CASSPWDRQQGETQYF. The DNA for the CDR3 is TGTGCCAGCAGCCCCTGGGACAGGCAGCAAGGAGAGACCCAGTACTTC.

Only a few counts were recorded for this clonotype. The chain links TRBV3-1 to TRBJ2-5; D possibly corresponds to TRBD2 (6 bases). Trimming took 5 bases from V and 0 from J, leaving 13 bases between them. The CDR3 has 15 amino acids. The V gene's germline CDR1 is LGHDT and CDR2 YNNKEL (reference sequence). The CDR3 reads CASSSGGRYQETQYF. The CDR3 nucleotides are TGTGCCAGCAGCTCTGGAGGGAGGTACCAAGAGACCCAGTACTTC.

The table lists this clonotype with a few counts. The chain has TRBV11-2 and TRBJ2-5; D is unresolved. Germline values: CDR1 SGHAT, CDR2 FQNNGV. V lost 5 bases and J 7 bases, leaving 11 bases between the germline ends. CDR3 length: 12 residues. The CDR3 coding sequence is TGTGCCAGCAGCCCCCCTACGGGGACCCAGTACTTC. This translates into CASSPPTGTQYF.

This clonotype was found many times. The chain uses TRBV2 and TRBJ2-7, with 9 bases that match TRBD1. CDR1 SNHLY and CDR2 FYNNEI come from the germline V gene. The CDR3 runs 19 residues. V lost 4 bases to trimming and J lost 3 bases; unmatched junction nucleotides: 19. CDR3 nucleotides: TGTGCCAGCAGTGGAGGAGGGGCGACCGAGGGACAGGGATACTACGAGCAGTACTTC. It is translated as CASSGGGATEGQGYYEQYF.

CDR3 region: CASSLRMDSYEQYF. The CDR3 DNA is TGTGCCAGCAGTCTAAGGATGGACTCCTACGAGCAGTACTTC. The chain recombines TRBV27 with TRBJ2-7, with D hard to call. The CDR3 is 14 residues long. Trimming took off 5 bases at V and 0 bases at J, with 11 bases between the two ends. Germline V gives CDR1 MNHEY, CDR2 SMNVEV (reference sequence).

This clonotype was detected ten times or more. The chain couples TRBV7-6 to TRBJ2-2; no definite D call. Trimming removed 5 bases at V and 1 base at J, with 8 bases between. The CDR3 sequence is 14 residues long. The germline CDR1 and CDR2 sequences are SGHVS and FNYEAQ. As DNA, the CDR3 is TGTGCCAGCAGCCGGACGGAGAACACCGGGGAGCTGTTTTTT. Translated, it gives CASSRTENTGELFF.

This chain joins TRBV11-1 and TRBJ2-7, with no clear D. The CDR3 extends over 15 amino acids. CDR1 is SGHAT and CDR2 is FQDESV in the germline V gene (reference sequence). Between the trimmed V and J ends, which lost 5 bases and 0 bases, there was a span of 14 bases. CDR3 residues: CASSRLTGSSYEQYF. For the CDR3, the DNA is TGTGCCAGCAGCCGTCTGACGGGTAGCTCCTACGAGCAGTACTTC.

Many counts were recorded for this clonotype. This chain connects TRBV30 to TRBJ2-7; a possible D gene is TRBD2 (6 bases). CDR1 and CDR2 from the germline V gene are GTSNPN and SVGIG (reference sequence). Trimming shortened V by 0 bases and J by 1 base, and 16 bases separated the two germline ends. The CDR3 spans 16 residues. The CDR3 region has the DNA TGTGCCTGGAGTGTAGGGCTAGCGAGACCTTCCTACGAGCAGTACTTC. This codes for CAWSVGLARPSYEQYF.

In its sample, this clonotype was seen a few times. The chain has TRBV6-6 and TRBJ1-5; TRBD1 is a possible D gene (5 bases). Trimming pared 0 bases from V and 3 bases from J, leaving 9 bases between. The CDR3 contains 15 residues. CDR1 and CDR2 (germline): MNHNY, SVGAGI (reference sequence). The DNA for the CDR3 is TGTGCCAGCAGTTACTCGAGCAGGGACAATCAGCCCCAGCATTTT. This sequence encodes CASSYSSRDNQPQHF.

This clonotype was counted only a few times. The CDR3 here is CASSAQSGYYEQYF. CDR3 nucleotides: TGTGCCAGCAGCGCCCAAAGCGGCTACTACGAGCAGTACTTC. The chain employs TRBV3-2 and TRBJ2-7. TRBV3-2 constitutes a pseudogene. CDR3 length: 14 residues.

This clonotype was found many times. The V gene is TRBV18, the J gene TRBJ1-1; D uncertain. The CDR3 consists of 13 residues. The V and J ends lost 1 base and 6 bases respectively, with 9 bases between them. Per germline, CDR1 KGHSH and CDR2 LQKENI. Here the CDR3 DNA reads TGTGCCAGCTCACCACTCACCGAGGCTGAAGCTTTCTTT. Its protein is CASSPLTEAEAFF.

This clonotype was detected ten times or more. This chain's CDR3 is CAISETGGTDTQYF. The CDR3 nucleotides read TGTGCCATCAGTGAGACAGGAGGCACAGATACGCAGTATTTT. This chain uses TRBV10-3 with TRBJ2-3; a possible D gene is TRBD1 (5 bases). The CDR3 sequence is 14 residues long. Germline CDR1 ENHRY, CDR2 SYGVKD. V lost 2 bases to trimming and J lost 1 base, with 7 bases between them.